This T cell receptor (beta chain) is from a study of blood T cell repertoires in COVID-19 (TCRdb year 2020). Looking at the study overall: Samples from collaborators originated in the United States, Italy and Spain and spanned both the acute and convalescent phases of COVID-19. The prospective study material was composed of cDNA or gDNA derived from T cells, B-cell-depleted T cells, or PBMCs. Deeply sampled blood TCRbeta repertoires from subjects exposed to, actively infected with, or recovered from COVID-19 were included in the dataset. A freely available public database, intended as a resource for researchers studying the immune response to SARS-CoV-2, is where the repertoires were released. Samples were obtained from the ongoing ImmuneRACE study (first 160 participants) and from about 1,300 subjects provided by 6 global collaborators. Sample metadata almost always included a de-identified subject ID, COVID-19 status, age in years and sex. Where available, HLA class I and class II types were taken from metadata supplied by the sample provider and were not determined by assay-based typing.

The immunoSEQ Assay, a bias-controlled multiplex PCR, was used to amplify TCRbeta CDR3 regions from genomic DNA. In the authors' own workflow: Nucleated cell counts per sample were estimated from amplification of reference gene primers within the assay. To quantify the absolute abundance of each unique TCRbeta CDR3 rearrangement, sequence reads were collapsed and filtered. For each sample, productive Simpson clonality was calculated as the square root of Simpson's diversity index over productive rearrangements. TCRdb limited this immuneACCESS table to in-frame rearrangements with V and J called. A share of clones is missing; checked studies link under half to unresolved V genes, and the rest is unexplained. That table supplies the V and J calls and clone size; D and trimming were determined from the DNA. This sample lists 60,000 to 95,000 clones; approximately 89% were detected once. The ten biggest clones cover approximately 5.3% of the sample.

Whole blood was collected in K2EDTA tubes by collaborating institutions according to the institutions' own protocols. For TCRbeta analysis, collaborator samples were shipped as frozen whole blood, as isolated PBMCs, or as DNA extracted from either sample type. This clone was seen once. It lacks a known antigen. No base qualities exist here, and no much larger clone lies one base off it. CDR3 length: 15 amino acids, cysteine to phenylalanine. CDR3 DNA only is kept here, 45 bases in frame from base 1. V loses 4 bases at its end and J loses 4 bases; junction bases beyond the gene matches: 9. CDR1 is given as SGDLS and CDR2 as YYNGEE, both from the germline V gene. Beyond this particular receptor, the publication reports: How much clinical and demographic metadata was included differed by source and by participant, and the metadata was provided uncurated.

This chain is built from TRBV9 and TRBJ1-1; 8 bases in between match TRBD1. The sample taken for sequencing was peripheral blood. This clonotype originated in a human donor in a cohort sampled during active COVID-19. For the CDR3, the sequence is CASSPVGQGGTEAFF. The sequenced DNA: TGTGCCAGCAGCCCGGTCGGACAGGGAGGCACTGAAGCTTTCTTT.